This record looks at one T cell receptor (beta chain) sequence and its context. In this sample, this clone turned up once. Its antigen is unknown. No base qualities exist here, and no much larger clone lies one base off it. At the junction V is shortened by 3 bases and J by 0 bases, with 15 bases in between. Its CDR3 holds 16 amino acids, cysteine through phenylalanine. Only CDR3 DNA is held: 48 bases, read in frame from base 1. The germline V gene (reference sequence) provides CDR1 LNHDA and CDR2 SQIVND. The immunoSEQ Assay, a bias-controlled multiplex PCR, was used to amplify TCRbeta CDR3 regions from genomic DNA. The original methods were these. Nucleated cell counts per sample were estimated from amplification of reference gene primers within the assay. Sequence reads were collapsed and filtered to measure the absolute abundance of every unique TCRbeta CDR3 rearrangement. For each sample, productive Simpson clonality was calculated as the square root of Simpson's diversity index over productive rearrangements. What TCRdb holds here is the immuneACCESS table cut down to in-frame rearrangements. Part of the clones is not present; checked against another copy, under half of the missing clones reflect an unresolved V gene, and the others are unexplained. V, J and clone size reflect that table, while D and trimming were determined from the DNA. The sample table shows some 120,000 clones, and just over 70% are seen once. The ten largest clonotypes hold under 1% of the sample.

Whole blood was collected in K2EDTA tubes by collaborating institutions according to the institutions' own protocols. For TCRbeta analysis, collaborator samples were shipped as frozen whole blood, as isolated PBMCs, or as DNA extracted from either sample type. These data come from a study of blood T cell repertoires in COVID-19 (dated by TCRdb to the early 2020s). Regarding the study in general: Collaborator samples came from the United States, Italy and Spain and covered acute and convalescent phases of COVID-19. A de-identified subject ID, COVID-19 status, age in years and sex were almost always included in the sample metadata. The prospective study material was composed of cDNA or gDNA derived from T cells, B-cell-depleted T cells, or PBMCs. Deeply sampled blood TCRbeta repertoires from subjects exposed to, actively infected with, or recovered from COVID-19 were included in the dataset. The repertoires were made available in a free public database intended to serve as a resource for research on the immune response to SARS-CoV-2. Samples came from the ongoing ImmuneRACE study (first 160 participants) plus 1,254 subjects from 6 global collaborators. Where available, HLA class I and class II types were obtained from metadata supplied by the sample provider rather than from assay-based typing. Here is what the overall study found, with its caveats: How much clinical and demographic metadata was included differed by source and by participant, and the metadata was provided uncurated.

The material sequenced was peripheral blood. Rearrangement joined TRBV19 to TRBJ2-7; D gene: possibly TRBD2, on 7 matching bases. The source of this sequence is a human donor with acute or convalescent COVID-19. The donor label of this sample is uncertain. CDR3 loop: CASSISRAGASYEQYF. In nucleotides, the sequence is TGTGCCAGTAGTATCTCTAGGGCGGGGGCCTCCTACGAGCAGTACTTC.